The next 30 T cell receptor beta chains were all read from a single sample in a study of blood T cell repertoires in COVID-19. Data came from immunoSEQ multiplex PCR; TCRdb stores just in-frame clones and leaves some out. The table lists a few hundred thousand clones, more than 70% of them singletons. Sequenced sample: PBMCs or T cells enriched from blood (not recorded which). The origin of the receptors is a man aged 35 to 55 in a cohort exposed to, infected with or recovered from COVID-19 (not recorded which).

CDR3 nucleotides: TGTGCCAGTAAATGGGGGGGGAGTAGCAATCAGCCCCAGCATTTT. It encodes CASKWGGSSNQPQHF. The rearrangement uses TRBV19 and TRBJ1-5; possible D gene TRBD1, 5 bases. The germline V gene encodes CDR1 LNHDA and CDR2 SQIVND (reference sequence). The CDR3 runs to 15 residues. Trimming pared 7 bases from V and 0 bases from J, leaving 13 bases between.

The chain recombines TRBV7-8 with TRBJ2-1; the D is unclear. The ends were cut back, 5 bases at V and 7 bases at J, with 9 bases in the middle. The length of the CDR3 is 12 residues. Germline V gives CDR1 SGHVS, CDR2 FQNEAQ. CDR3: CASSRNGNEQFF. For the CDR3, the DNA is TGTGCCAGCAGCCGGAACGGGAATGAGCAGTTCTTC.

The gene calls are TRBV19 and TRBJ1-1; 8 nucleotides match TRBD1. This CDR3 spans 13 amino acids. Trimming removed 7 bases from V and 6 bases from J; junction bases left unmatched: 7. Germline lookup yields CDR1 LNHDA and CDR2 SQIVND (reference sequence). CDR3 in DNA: TGTGCCAGTACCCATACAGGGGGGGCTGAAGCTTTCTTT. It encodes CASTHTGGAEAFF.

The CDR3 DNA sequence: TGTGCCAATGGACAGGGGGCGTTGGGCAATCAGCCCCAGCATTTT. Protein product: CANGQGALGNQPQHF. The chain employs TRBV28 and TRBJ1-5, with 11 bases matching TRBD1. There are 15 residues in the CDR3. Looked up from germline, CDR1 is MDHEN and CDR2 is SYDVKM. V trimming: 10 bases; J trimming: 2 bases; junction bases outside the gene matches: 7.

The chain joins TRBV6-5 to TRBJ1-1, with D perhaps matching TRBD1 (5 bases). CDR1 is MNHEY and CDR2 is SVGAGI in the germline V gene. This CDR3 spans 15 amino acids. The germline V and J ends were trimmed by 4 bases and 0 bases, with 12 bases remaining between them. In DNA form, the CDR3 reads TGTGCCAGCAGTTGGGGGGGGAGGTTGAACACTGAAGCTTTCTTT. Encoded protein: CASSWGGRLNTEAFF.

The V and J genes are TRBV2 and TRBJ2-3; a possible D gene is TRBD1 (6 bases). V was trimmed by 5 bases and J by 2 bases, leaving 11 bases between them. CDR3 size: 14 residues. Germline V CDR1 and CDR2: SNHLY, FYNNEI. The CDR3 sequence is CASSRDTDTDTQYF. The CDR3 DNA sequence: TGTGCCAGCAGTCGGGACACCGACACAGATACGCAGTATTTT.

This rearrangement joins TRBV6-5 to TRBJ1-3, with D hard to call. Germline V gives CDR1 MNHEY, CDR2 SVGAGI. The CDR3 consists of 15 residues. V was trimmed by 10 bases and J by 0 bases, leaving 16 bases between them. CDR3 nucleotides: TGTGCCACCGGGAGGGCCCGGAGCTCTGGAAACACCATATATTTT. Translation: CATGRARSSGNTIYF.

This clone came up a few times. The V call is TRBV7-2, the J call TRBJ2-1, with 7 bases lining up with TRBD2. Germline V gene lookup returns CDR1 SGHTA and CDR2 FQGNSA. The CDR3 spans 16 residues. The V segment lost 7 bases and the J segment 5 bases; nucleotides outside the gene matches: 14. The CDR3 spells CASISPTGTMNNEQFF. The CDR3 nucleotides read TGTGCCAGCATCTCTCCCACCGGGACTATGAACAATGAGCAGTTCTTC.

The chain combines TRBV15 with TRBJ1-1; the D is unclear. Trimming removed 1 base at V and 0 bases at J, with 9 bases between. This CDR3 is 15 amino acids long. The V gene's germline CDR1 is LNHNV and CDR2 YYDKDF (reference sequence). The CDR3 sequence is CATSRGGQLNTEAFF. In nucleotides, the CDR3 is TGTGCCACCAGCAGAGGAGGGCAGCTGAACACTGAAGCTTTCTTT. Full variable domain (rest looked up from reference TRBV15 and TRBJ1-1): DAMVIQNPRYQVTQFGKPVTLSCSQTLNHNVMYWYQQKSSQAPKLLFHYYDKDFNNEADTPDNFQSRRPNTSFCFLDIRSPGLGDTAMYLCATSRGGQLNTEAFFGQGTRLTVV.

The CDR3 sequence: CSIGQGIYNEQFF. In DNA, the CDR3 is TGCAGCATAGGACAGGGGATTTACAATGAGCAGTTCTTC. The chain is built from TRBV29-1 and TRBJ2-1, with 9 bases identical to TRBD1. V lost 8 bases, J lost 4 bases, and 6 bases stayed unmatched. The germline gives CDR1 SQVTM, CDR2 ANQGSEA. The CDR3 covers 13 residues.

In DNA, the CDR3 is TGTGCCAGCGCGGGACAGGATCCCTACAATGAGCAGTTCTTC. Amino acid sequence: CASAGQDPYNEQFF. The chain carries TRBV27 and TRBJ2-1; 8 bases agree with TRBD1. The junction had 5 bases not matched to a gene; V was cut back by 8 bases and J by 2 bases. The CDR3 contains 14 residues. The germline V gene encodes CDR1 MNHEY and CDR2 SMNVEV (reference sequence).

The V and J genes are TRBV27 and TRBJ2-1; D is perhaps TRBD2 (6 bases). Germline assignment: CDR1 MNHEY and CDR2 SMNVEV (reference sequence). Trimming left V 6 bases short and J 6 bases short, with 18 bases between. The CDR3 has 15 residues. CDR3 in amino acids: CASRAGTSHTNEQFF. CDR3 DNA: TGTGCCAGCAGGGCCGGGACTTCCCATACCAATGAGCAGTTCTTC.

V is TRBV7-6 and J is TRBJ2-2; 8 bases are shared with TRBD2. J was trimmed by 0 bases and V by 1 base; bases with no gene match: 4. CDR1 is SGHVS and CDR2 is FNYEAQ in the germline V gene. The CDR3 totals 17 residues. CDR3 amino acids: CASSLVLAGSNTGELFF. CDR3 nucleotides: TGTGCCAGCAGCTTAGTTCTAGCGGGTTCGAACACCGGGGAGCTGTTTTTT.

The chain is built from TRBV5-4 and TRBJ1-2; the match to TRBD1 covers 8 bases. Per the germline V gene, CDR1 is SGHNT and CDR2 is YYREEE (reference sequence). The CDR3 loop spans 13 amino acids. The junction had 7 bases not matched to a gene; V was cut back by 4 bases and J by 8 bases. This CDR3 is CASSTYRGEGYTF. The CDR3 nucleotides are TGTGCCAGCAGCACGTACAGGGGGGAAGGCTACACCTTC.

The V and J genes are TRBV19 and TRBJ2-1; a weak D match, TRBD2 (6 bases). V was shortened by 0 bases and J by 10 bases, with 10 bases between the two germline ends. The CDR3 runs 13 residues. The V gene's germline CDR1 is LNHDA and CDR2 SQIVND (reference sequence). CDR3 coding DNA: TGTGCCAGTAGTATAGATCAGGGAGGAGAGCAGTTCTTC. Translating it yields CASSIDQGGEQFF.

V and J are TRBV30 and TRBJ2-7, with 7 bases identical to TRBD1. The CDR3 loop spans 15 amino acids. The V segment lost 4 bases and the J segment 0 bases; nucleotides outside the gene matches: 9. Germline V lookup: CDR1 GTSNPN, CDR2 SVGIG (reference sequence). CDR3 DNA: TGTGCCTGGAACTCGATCGCAGGGGGCTCCTACGAGCAGTACTTC. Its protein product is CAWNSIAGGSYEQYF.

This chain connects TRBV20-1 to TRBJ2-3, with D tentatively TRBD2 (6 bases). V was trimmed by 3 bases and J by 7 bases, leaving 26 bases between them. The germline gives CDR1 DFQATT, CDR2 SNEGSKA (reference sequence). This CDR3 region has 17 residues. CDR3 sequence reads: CSASPRRGTPSGYTQYF. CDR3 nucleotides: TGCAGTGCTAGTCCTCGACGCGGGACTCCCTCGGGGTATACGCAGTATTTT.

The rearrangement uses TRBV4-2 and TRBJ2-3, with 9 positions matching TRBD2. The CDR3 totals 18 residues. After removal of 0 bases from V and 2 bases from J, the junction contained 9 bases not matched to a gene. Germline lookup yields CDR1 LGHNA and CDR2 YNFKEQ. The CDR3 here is CASSQDGLAGTLTDTQYF. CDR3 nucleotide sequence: TGTGCCAGCAGCCAAGATGGCCTAGCGGGAACTCTCACAGATACGCAGTATTTT.

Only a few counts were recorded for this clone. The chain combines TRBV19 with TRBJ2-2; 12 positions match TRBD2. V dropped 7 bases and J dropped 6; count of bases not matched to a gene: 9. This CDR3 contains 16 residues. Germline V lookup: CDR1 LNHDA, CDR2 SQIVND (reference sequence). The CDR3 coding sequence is TGTGCCAGTACGACTAGCGGGAGTTACGGCGCCGGGGAGCTGTTTTTT. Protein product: CASTTSGSYGAGELFF. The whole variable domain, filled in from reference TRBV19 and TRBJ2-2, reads DGGITQSPKYLFRKEGQNVTLSCEQNLNHDAMYWYRQDPGQGLRLIYYSQIVNDFQKGDIAEGYSVSREKKESFPLTVTSAQKNPTAFYLCASTTSGSYGAGELFFGEGSRLTVL.

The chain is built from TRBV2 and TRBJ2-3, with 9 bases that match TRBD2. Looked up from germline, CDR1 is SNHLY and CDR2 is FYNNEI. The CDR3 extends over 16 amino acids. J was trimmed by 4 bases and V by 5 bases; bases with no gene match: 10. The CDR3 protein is CASSTTSGGVADTQYF. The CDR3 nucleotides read TGTGCCAGCAGTACGACTAGCGGAGGCGTGGCAGATACGCAGTATTTT.

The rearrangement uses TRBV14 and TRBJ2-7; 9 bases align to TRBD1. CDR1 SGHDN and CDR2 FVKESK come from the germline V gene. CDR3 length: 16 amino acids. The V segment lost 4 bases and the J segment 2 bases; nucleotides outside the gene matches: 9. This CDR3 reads CASSLSPGQGPYEQYF. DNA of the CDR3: TGTGCCAGCAGCCTTTCTCCGGGACAGGGCCCCTACGAGCAGTACTTC.

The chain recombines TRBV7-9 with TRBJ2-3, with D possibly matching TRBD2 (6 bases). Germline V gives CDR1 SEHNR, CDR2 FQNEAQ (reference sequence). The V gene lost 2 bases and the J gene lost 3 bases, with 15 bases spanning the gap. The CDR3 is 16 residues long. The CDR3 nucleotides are TGTGCCAGCAGCTTAAGGCTGGGAGGCGGAACAGATACGCAGTATTTT. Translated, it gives CASSLRLGGGTDTQYF.

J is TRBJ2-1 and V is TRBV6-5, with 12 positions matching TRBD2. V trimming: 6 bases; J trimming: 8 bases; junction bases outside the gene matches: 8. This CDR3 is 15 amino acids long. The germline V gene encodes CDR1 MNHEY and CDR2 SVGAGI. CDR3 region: CASRPGLAGLYEQFF. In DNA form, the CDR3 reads TGTGCCAGCAGACCCGGACTAGCGGGACTCTATGAGCAGTTCTTC.

CDR3 in amino acids: CAWTTGPNTEAFF. CDR3 DNA sequence: TGTGCCTGGACCACAGGACCGAACACTGAAGCTTTCTTT. The J gene is TRBJ1-1, the V gene TRBV30, with a possible D match to TRBD1 (5 bases). Per the germline V gene, CDR1 is GTSNPN and CDR2 is SVGIG (reference sequence). The CDR3 spans 13 residues. V dropped 4 bases and J dropped 1 base, with 10 bases sitting between them.

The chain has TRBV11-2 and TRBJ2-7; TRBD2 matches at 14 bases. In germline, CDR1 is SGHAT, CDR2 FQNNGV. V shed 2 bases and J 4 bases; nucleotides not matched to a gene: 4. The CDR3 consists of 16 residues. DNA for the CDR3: TGTGCCAGCAGCTTAAGGGGGACTAGCGGGAGTTACGAGCAGTACTTC. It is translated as CASSLRGTSGSYEQYF.

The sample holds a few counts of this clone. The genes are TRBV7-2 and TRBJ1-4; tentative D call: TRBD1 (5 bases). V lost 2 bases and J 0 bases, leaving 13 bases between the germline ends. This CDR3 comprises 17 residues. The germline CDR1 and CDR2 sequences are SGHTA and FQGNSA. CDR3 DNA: TGTGCCAGCAGCTTACGACAGAGTTATGCAACTAATGAAAAACTGTTTTTT. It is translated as CASSLRQSYATNEKLFF.

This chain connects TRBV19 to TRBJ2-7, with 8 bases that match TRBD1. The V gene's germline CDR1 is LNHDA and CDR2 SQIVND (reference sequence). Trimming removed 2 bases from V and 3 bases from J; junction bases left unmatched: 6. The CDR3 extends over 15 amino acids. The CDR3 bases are TGTGCCAGTAGTATAAGCGGACAGGGTGGCTACGAGCAGTACTTC. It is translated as CASSISGQGGYEQYF.

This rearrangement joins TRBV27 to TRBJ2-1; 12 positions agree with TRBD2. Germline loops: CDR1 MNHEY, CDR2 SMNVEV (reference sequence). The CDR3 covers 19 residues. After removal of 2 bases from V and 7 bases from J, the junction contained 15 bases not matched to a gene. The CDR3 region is CASSLTPIRLAGVRNEQFF. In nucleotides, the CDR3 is TGTGCCAGCAGTTTAACCCCTATCAGACTAGCGGGAGTTCGGAATGAGCAGTTCTTC.

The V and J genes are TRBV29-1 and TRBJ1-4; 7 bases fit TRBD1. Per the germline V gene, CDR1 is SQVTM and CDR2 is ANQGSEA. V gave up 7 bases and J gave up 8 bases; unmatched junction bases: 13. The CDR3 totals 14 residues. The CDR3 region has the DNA TGCAGCGCCCACAATGGACAGGATGGGGAAAAACTGTTTTTT. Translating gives CSAHNGQDGEKLFF.

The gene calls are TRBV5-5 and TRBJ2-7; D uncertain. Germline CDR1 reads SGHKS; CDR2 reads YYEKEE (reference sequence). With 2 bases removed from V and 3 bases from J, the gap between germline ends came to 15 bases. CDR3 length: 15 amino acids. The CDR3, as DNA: TGTGCCAGCAGCTTATTGGGCAACCAACGCTACGAGCAGTACTTC. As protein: CASSLLGNQRYEQYF. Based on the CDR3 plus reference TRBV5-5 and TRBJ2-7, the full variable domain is DAGVTQSPTHLIKTRGQQVTLRCSPISGHKSVSWYQQVLGQGPQFIFQYYEKEERGRGNFPDRFSARQFPNYSSELNVNALLLGDSALYLCASSLLGNQRYEQYFGPGTRLTVT.